Listed below are T cell receptor beta chains from one sample, sequenced in a study of blood T cell repertoires in COVID-19. Profiling relied on immunoSEQ multiplex PCR, and the TCRdb table lists in-frame clones only, not all of them. Found here are over 55,000 clones, approximately 77% of them singletons; the top ten hold 32%. Sequencing was performed on peripheral blood. The receptors originated from a human donor in a cohort sampled during active COVID-19. The CDR3 runs from the conserved cysteine through the conserved F or W. A D gene is named only where the DNA matches it firmly. Rows give clone size only sometimes, using once, few, many, or a class for an expanded clone.

d_call: NA; clone_size: NA; v_call: TRBV5-8; j_call: TRBJ2-1; cdr3_aa: CASSLGLGYDEQFF; cdr3_nt: TGTGCCAGCAGCTTGGGACTAGGGTACGATGAGCAGTTCTTC
d_call: NA; clone_size: NA; v_call: TRBV19; j_call: TRBJ2-2; cdr3_aa: CASTTGAGELFF; cdr3_nt: TGTGCCAGTACGACGGGGGCCGGGGAGCTGTTTTTT
d_call: NA; clone_size: NA; v_call: TRBV4-3; j_call: TRBJ2-3; cdr3_aa: CASSQDFRGTQYF; cdr3_nt: TGCGCCAGCAGCCAAGATTTCCGGGGAACGCAGTATTTT
d_call: NA; clone_size: NA; v_call: TRBV4-2; j_call: TRBJ1-4; cdr3_aa: CASSLRGGIATNEKLFF; cdr3_nt: TGTGCCAGCAGCCTTAGAGGTGGTATTGCAACTAATGAAAAACTGTTTTTT
d_call: TRBD1; clone_size: NA; v_call: TRBV7-2; j_call: TRBJ2-3; cdr3_aa: CASSHRRQGTDTQYF; cdr3_nt: TGTGCCAGCAGCCATCGTCGACAGGGAACAGATACGCAGTATTTT
d_call: NA; clone_size: NA; v_call: TRBV1; j_call: TRBJ1-1; cdr3_aa: CTSSHCSDSHTEAFF; cdr3_nt: TGCACCAGCAGCCACTGCTCGGACAGCCACACTGAAGCTTTCTTT
d_call: NA; clone_size: few; v_call: TRBV9; j_call: TRBJ2-7; cdr3_aa: CASSVALPLDNEQYF; cdr3_nt: TGTGCCAGCAGCGTAGCCCTGCCCCTAGATAACGAGCAGTACTTC
d_call: TRBD2; clone_size: NA; v_call: TRBV4-2; j_call: TRBJ2-1; cdr3_aa: CASSQETSGAYNEQFF; cdr3_nt: TGTGCCAGCAGCCAGGAAACTAGCGGGGCTTACAATGAGCAGTTCTTC
d_call: TRBD1; clone_size: NA; v_call: TRBV19; j_call: TRBJ1-2; cdr3_aa: CASTGTGVYGYTF; cdr3_nt: TGTGCCAGTACCGGGACAGGGGTCTATGGCTACACCTTC
d_call: NA; clone_size: NA; v_call: TRBV7-8; j_call: TRBJ2-5; cdr3_aa: CASSFGGQETQYF; cdr3_nt: TGTGCCAGCAGCTTCGGAGGGCAAGAGACCCAGTACTTC
d_call: NA; clone_size: once; v_call: TRBV6-1; j_call: TRBJ2-1; cdr3_aa: CASSVASGRYNEQFF; cdr3_nt: TGTGCCAGCAGTGTCGCGAGCGGTAGGTACAATGAGCAGTTCTTC
d_call: NA; clone_size: NA; v_call: TRBV7-6; j_call: TRBJ2-1; cdr3_aa: CASSASLVPRSNEQFF; cdr3_nt: TGTGCCAGCAGCGCCTCACTTGTACCGAGATCCAATGAGCAGTTCTTC
d_call: NA; clone_size: NA; v_call: TRBV18; j_call: TRBJ1-5; cdr3_aa: CASSLSGGGNQPQHF; cdr3_nt: TGTGCCAGCTCACTCTCCGGAGGGGGCAATCAGCCCCAGCATTTT
d_call: TRBD1; clone_size: NA; v_call: TRBV11-2; j_call: TRBJ2-7; cdr3_aa: CASRSFRGTGPSSYEQYF; cdr3_nt: TGTGCCAGCCGCTCGTTTAGGGGGACAGGGCCAAGCTCCTACGAGCAGTACTTC
d_call: NA; clone_size: NA; v_call: TRBV2; j_call: TRBJ1-1; cdr3_aa: CASSRFREGTEAFF; cdr3_nt: TGTGCCAGCAGCCGCTTCAGGGAGGGCACTGAAGCTTTCTTT
d_call: TRBD2; clone_size: NA; v_call: TRBV5-1; j_call: TRBJ2-2; cdr3_aa: CASSPRTSSGELFF; cdr3_nt: TGCGCCAGCAGCCCAAGGACTAGCAGCGGGGAGCTGTTTTTT
d_call: NA; clone_size: few; v_call: TRBV7-2; j_call: TRBJ1-1; cdr3_aa: CASSLWSGENTEAFF; cdr3_nt: TGTGCCAGCAGCCTATGGTCGGGGGAAAACACTGAAGCTTTCTTT
d_call: TRBD2; clone_size: NA; v_call: TRBV30; j_call: TRBJ2-2; cdr3_aa: CAWYPSGRDSDGELFF; cdr3_nt: TGTGCCTGGTACCCTAGCGGGAGGGACTCGGACGGGGAGCTGTTTTTT
d_call: TRBD1; clone_size: NA; v_call: TRBV5-6; j_call: TRBJ2-2; cdr3_aa: CASIRDRGSFNTGELFF; cdr3_nt: TGTGCCAGCATACGAGACAGGGGGTCCTTCAACACCGGGGAGCTGTTTTTT
d_call: TRBD2; clone_size: NA; v_call: TRBV28; j_call: TRBJ2-1; cdr3_aa: CASSHFPGTSGRVNEQFF; cdr3_nt: TGTGCCAGCAGCCATTTTCCCGGGACTAGCGGGAGGGTCAATGAGCAGTTCTTC
d_call: TRBD2; clone_size: NA; v_call: TRBV9; j_call: TRBJ2-1; cdr3_aa: CASSAIGHIAGGNYNEQFF; cdr3_nt: TGTGCCAGCAGCGCTATAGGACACATAGCGGGAGGTAACTACAATGAGCAGTTCTTC
d_call: NA; clone_size: NA; v_call: TRBV6-1; j_call: TRBJ1-4; cdr3_aa: CASSELVAAMNEKLFF; cdr3_nt: TGTGCCAGCAGTGAACTCGTAGCAGCGATGAATGAAAAACTGTTTTTT
d_call: NA; clone_size: NA; v_call: TRBV9; j_call: TRBJ2-3; cdr3_aa: CASSVESLSLAYKYF; cdr3_nt: TGTGCCAGCAGCGTAGAATCTCTCTCTCTCGCTTACAAGTATTTT
d_call: NA; clone_size: once; v_call: TRBV13; j_call: TRBJ1-1; cdr3_aa: CASSWGPSNTEAFF; cdr3_nt: TGTGCCAGCAGCTGGGGGCCCTCGAACACTGAAGCTTTCTTT
d_call: NA; clone_size: few; v_call: TRBV4-3; j_call: TRBJ2-1; cdr3_aa: CASSQEWGRGRYNEQFF; cdr3_nt: TGCGCCAGCAGCCAAGAATGGGGGCGGGGGAGGTACAATGAGCAGTTCTTC
d_call: TRBD2; clone_size: NA; v_call: TRBV5-1; j_call: TRBJ2-1; cdr3_aa: CASSQYGRSEQFF; cdr3_nt: TGCGCCAGCAGCCAATACGGGAGGTCTGAGCAGTTCTTC
d_call: TRBD1; clone_size: NA; v_call: TRBV12-3/TRBV12-4; j_call: TRBJ2-7; cdr3_aa: CASSTGQLYEQYF; cdr3_nt: TGTGCCAGTTCCACGGGACAGCTGTACGAGCAGTACTTC
d_call: NA; clone_size: many; v_call: TRBV11-3; j_call: TRBJ2-7; cdr3_aa: CASSLGASSYEQYF; cdr3_nt: TGTGCCAGCAGCTTGGGGGCGTCCTCCTACGAGCAGTACTTC
d_call: TRBD1; clone_size: NA; v_call: TRBV28; j_call: TRBJ2-7; cdr3_aa: CASSSPQGPRYEQYF; cdr3_nt: TGTGCCAGCAGTTCCCCACAGGGGCCGCGGTACGAGCAGTACTTC
d_call: NA; clone_size: NA; v_call: TRBV6-5; j_call: TRBJ1-6; cdr3_aa: CASSPGRGQLSPLHF; cdr3_nt: TGTGCCAGCAGCCCCGGGAGGGGACAACTATCACCCCTCCACTTT
d_call: NA; clone_size: NA; v_call: TRBV10-3; j_call: TRBJ1-1; cdr3_aa: CAIMGSPRATEAFF; cdr3_nt: TGTGCCATCATGGGATCGCCGAGGGCCACTGAAGCTTTCTTT
d_call: NA; clone_size: NA; v_call: TRBV5-4; j_call: TRBJ1-2; cdr3_aa: CASSLDGEWVYGYTF; cdr3_nt: TGTGCCAGCAGCTTGGACGGGGAGTGGGTCTATGGCTACACCTTC
d_call: NA; clone_size: NA; v_call: TRBV19; j_call: TRBJ1-2; cdr3_aa: CASSRSSRPNYGYTF; cdr3_nt: TGTGCCAGTAGCAGGTCGAGTCGCCCTAACTATGGCTACACCTTC
d_call: NA; clone_size: NA; v_call: TRBV28; j_call: TRBJ1-4; cdr3_aa: CASSPQGLGPEKLFF; cdr3_nt: TGTGCCAGCAGTCCCCAGGGTCTGGGGCCAGAAAAACTGTTTTTT
d_call: TRBD1; clone_size: NA; v_call: TRBV19; j_call: TRBJ1-1; cdr3_aa: CASSQGGATEAFF; cdr3_nt: TGTGCCAGTAGTCAGGGGGGCGCCACTGAAGCTTTCTTT
d_call: NA; clone_size: few; v_call: TRBV7-8; j_call: TRBJ1-5; cdr3_aa: CASSEGGRQPQHF; cdr3_nt: TGTGCCAGCAGCGAGGGGGGGCGTCAGCCCCAGCATTTT
d_call: TRBD2; clone_size: NA; v_call: TRBV5-4; j_call: TRBJ2-1; cdr3_aa: CASSLAARGGDEQFF; cdr3_nt: TGTGCCAGCAGCTTGGCCGCGCGGGGGGGCGATGAGCAGTTCTTC